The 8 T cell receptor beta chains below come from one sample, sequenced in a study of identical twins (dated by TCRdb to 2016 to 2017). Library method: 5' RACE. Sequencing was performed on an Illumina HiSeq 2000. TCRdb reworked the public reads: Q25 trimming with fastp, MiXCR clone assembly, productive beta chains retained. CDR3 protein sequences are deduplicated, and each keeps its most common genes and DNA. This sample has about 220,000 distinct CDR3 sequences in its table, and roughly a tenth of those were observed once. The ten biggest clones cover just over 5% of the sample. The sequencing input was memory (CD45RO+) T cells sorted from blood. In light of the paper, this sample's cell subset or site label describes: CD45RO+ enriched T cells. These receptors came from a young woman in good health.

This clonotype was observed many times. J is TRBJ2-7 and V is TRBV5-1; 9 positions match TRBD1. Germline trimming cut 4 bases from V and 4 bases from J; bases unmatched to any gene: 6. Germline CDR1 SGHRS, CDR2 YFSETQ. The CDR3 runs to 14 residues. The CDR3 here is CASSLGQGSYEQYF. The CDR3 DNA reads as TGCGCCAGCAGCCTCGGACAGGGGTCGTACGAGCAGTACTTC.

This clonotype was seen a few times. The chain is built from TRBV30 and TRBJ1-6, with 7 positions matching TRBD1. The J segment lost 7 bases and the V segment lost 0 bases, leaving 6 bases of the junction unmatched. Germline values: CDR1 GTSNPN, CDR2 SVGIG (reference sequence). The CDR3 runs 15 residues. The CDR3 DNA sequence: TGTGCCTGGAGTGTAGGAGGGACAGAGAATTCACCCCTCCACTTT. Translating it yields CAWSVGGTENSPLHF.

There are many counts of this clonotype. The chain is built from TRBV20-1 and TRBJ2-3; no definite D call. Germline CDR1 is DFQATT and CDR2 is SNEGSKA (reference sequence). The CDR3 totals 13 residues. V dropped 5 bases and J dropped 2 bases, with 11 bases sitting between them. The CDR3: CSAPPRTTDTQYF. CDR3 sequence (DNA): TGCAGTGCTCCCCCAAGGACCACAGATACGCAGTATTTT.

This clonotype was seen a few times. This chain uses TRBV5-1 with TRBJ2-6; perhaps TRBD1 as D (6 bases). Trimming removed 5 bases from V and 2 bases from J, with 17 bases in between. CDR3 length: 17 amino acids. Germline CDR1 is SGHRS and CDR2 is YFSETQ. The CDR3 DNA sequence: TGCGCCAGCAGGAACCGGGACAAGGTAACTGGGGCCAACGTCCTGACTTTC. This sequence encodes CASRNRDKVTGANVLTF.

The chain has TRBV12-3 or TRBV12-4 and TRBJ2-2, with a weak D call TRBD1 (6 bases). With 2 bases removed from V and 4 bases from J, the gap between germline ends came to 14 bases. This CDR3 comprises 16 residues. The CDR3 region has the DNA TGTGCCAGCAGTTTATGGGGGCAGGGTGGCACCGGGGAGCTGTTTTTT. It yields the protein CASSLWGQGGTGELFF.

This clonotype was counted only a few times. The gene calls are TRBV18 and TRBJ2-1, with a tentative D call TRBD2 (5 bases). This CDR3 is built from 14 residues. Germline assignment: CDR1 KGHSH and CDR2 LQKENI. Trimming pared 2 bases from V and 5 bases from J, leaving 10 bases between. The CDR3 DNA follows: TGTGCCAGCTCACCATCAGGAGGTAACAATGAGCAGTTCTTC. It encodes CASSPSGGNNEQFF.

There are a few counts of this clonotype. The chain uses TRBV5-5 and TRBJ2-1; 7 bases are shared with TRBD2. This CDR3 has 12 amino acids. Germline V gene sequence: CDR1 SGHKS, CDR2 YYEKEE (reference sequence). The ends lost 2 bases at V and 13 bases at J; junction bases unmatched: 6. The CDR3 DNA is TGTGCCAGCAGCTTATTAGCGGGCGCCCAGTTCTTC. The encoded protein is CASSLLAGAQFF.

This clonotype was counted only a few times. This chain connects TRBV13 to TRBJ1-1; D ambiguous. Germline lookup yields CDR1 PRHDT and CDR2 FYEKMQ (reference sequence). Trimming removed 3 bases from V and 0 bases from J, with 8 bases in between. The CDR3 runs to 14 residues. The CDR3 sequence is CASSFLRLNTEAFF. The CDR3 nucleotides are TGTGCCAGCAGCTTCCTTCGATTGAACACTGAAGCTTTCTTT. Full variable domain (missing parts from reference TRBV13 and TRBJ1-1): AAGVIQSPRHLIKEKRETATLKCYPIPRHDTVYWYQQGPGQDPQFLISFYEKMQSDKGSIPDRFSAQQFSDYHSELNMSSLELGDSALYFCASSFLRLNTEAFFGQGTRLTVV.